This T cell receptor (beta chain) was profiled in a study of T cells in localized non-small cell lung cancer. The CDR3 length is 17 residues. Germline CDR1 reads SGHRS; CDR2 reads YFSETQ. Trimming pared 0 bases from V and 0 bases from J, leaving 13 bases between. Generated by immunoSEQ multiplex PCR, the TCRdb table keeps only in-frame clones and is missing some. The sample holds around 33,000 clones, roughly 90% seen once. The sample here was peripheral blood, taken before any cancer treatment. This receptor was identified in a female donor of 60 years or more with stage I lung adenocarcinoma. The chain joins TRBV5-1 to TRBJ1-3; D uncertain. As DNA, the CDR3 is TGCGCCAGCAGCTTGGTATCGATCCAATCCTCTGGAAACACCATATATTTT. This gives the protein CASSLVSIQSSGNTIYF.